The present T cell receptor (beta chain) was sequenced within a study of T cell repertoires in cytomegalovirus infection (dated by TCRdb to between 2017 and 2020). Concerning the study at large: The HLA type of each donor mattered for the analysis, because public TCR beta signatures pointed to carriage of CMV infection along with the matching HLA type. The paper as a whole reports these results and caveats: In the ex vivo response, HLA-C-restricted CMV-specific TCR beta clonotypes were dominant, and in two of eight donors the single most frequent clonotype came from this HLA-C-restricted group. Cumulative frequency of public TCR beta family members discriminated carriers of CMV infection plus the relevant HLA type in this cohort and an independent roughly 330-donor cohort.

In the germline V gene, CDR1 corresponds to SGHTA and CDR2 to FQGNSA. Measured from the cysteine to the phenylalanine, the CDR3 is 17 residues long. Just CDR3 DNA is preserved here, 51 bases in frame from base 1. Trimming takes 0 bases from V and 6 bases from J, and the germline ends sit 19 bases apart. The sample was run on an Illumina HiSeq 1500. In TCRdb, the public reads were trimmed at Q25 with fastp and aligned with MiXCR, with productive beta chains retained. Rows with one shared CDR3 protein collapse into an entry with the most common genes and DNA. This sample comprises some 150,000 distinct CDR3 sequences, around a quarter of them detected only once. Of the sample, roughly 9.7% falls within the top ten clones. This clonotype registers as medium-sized (0.01 to 0.1%) within its sample. Its target antigen remains unknown. Per-base quality was not reported, and no clone a single base away is much larger than it.

This sequence was found in a human donor in good health (CMV status not recorded). Some clones in this sample may be carry-over from other donors' samples. Sequencing was done on a sample of PBMCs. The V and J genes are TRBV7-2 and TRBJ2-3, with no confident D gene call. The CDR3 amino acid sequence is: CASSLALALVSWDTQYF. The DNA sequence follows: TGTGCCAGCAGCTTAGCCCTGGCCCTAGTGAGTTGGGATACGCAGTATTTT.